Listed here is a single T cell receptor (beta chain). Only in-frame clones appear in the TCRdb table, and some are missing; sequencing was by immunoSEQ multiplex PCR. Of 200,000 to 300,000 clones in the sample, roughly 76% were seen once. Germline V gene lookup returns CDR1 LNHDA and CDR2 SQIVND (reference sequence). Between the trimmed V and J ends, which lost 5 bases and 1 base, there was a span of 11 bases. The CDR3 length is 14 residues. This record comes from a study of blood T cell repertoires in COVID-19. Study information: Specimens from acute and convalescent COVID-19 originated in the United States, Italy and Spain.

Seattle patients were enrolled during active infection and followed longitudinally. The sequencing sample was made of peripheral blood. The genes are TRBV19 and TRBJ1-1; D possibly corresponds to TRBD1 (5 bases). The TCR originated in a woman aged 80 or over with COVID-19, enrolled during active disease. This chain's CDR3 is CASSARTGNTEAFF. The CDR3 DNA reads as TGTGCCAGTAGTGCACGAACAGGGAACACTGAAGCTTTCTTT.